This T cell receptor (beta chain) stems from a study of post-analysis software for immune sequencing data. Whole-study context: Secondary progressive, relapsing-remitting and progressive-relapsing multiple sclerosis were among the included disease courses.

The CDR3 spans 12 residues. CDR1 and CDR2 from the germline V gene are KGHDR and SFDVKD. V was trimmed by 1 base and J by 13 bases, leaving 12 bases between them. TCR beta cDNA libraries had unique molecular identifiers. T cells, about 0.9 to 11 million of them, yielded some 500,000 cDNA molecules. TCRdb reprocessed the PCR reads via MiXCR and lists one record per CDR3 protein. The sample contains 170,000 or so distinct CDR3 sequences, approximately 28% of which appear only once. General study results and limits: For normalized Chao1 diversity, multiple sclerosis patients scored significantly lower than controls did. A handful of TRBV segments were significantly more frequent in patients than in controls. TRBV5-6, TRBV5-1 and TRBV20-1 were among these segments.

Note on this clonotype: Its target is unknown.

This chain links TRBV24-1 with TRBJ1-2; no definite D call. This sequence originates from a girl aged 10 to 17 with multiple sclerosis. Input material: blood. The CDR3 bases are TGTGCCACCAGTGATTTTGGGGAGAGGCCCACCTTC. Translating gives CATSDFGERPTF.